This record looks at one T cell receptor beta chain sequence and its context. Its antigen remains undetermined. No quality values exist for individual bases; no much larger clone is one base distant. V lost 4 bases and J lost 2 bases; the stretch between them is 9 bases long. Inclusive of the bounding cysteine and phenylalanine, the CDR3 is 14 residues long. This entry keeps only the CDR3 DNA: 42 bases, framed from base 1. In the germline V gene, CDR1 corresponds to MGHRA and CDR2 to YSYEKL. Library preparation was by RACE. TCRdb records NextSeq 500 as the sequencer. During library preparation, unique molecular identifiers were attached to individual cDNA molecules so that TCRs could be counted in a quantitative, reproducible way. Both TCR alpha and TCR beta chains were sequenced from each blood RNA sample. The study's own analysis went as follows. A median of approximately 100,000 TCRs per sample was observed, with a range of about 23,224 to 700,000. The Decombinator software suite was used to annotate the V, J and CDR3 of the TCR reads. For the PS versus PT1 abundance plots, all samples were subsampled to the same number of TCRs (28,000). TCRs were defined as expanded if absent before sensitization and observed at least eight times at the 2-week time point. The public reads were reanalyzed by TCRdb: fastp trimming at Q25, MiXCR alignment, in-frame beta chains only. Every CDR3 protein is listed once, alongside the most common genes and DNA of its rows. The V and J calls follow TCRdb's processing rather than the paper's. This sample is represented by about 120,000 distinct CDR3 sequences; about 14% of them were singletons. About 3% of the sample is in the top ten clones.

What this sample's time point label stands for: pre-sensitization, week 0. The meaning of the sample's treatment or condition label: therapeutic diphenylcyclopropenone sensitization with weekly scalp DPC. Blood at each patch-test visit was drawn before the patch test was applied. Patients were eligible if aged 18 to 70, diagnosed with alopecia and judged suitable for DPC therapy, and pregnant patients were excluded. Unfractionated whole blood was collected in Tempus Blood RNA tubes, and total RNA was extracted from that blood. This record comes from a study of human T cells and chemical hapten exposure (dated by TCRdb to the early 2020s). Looking at the study overall: For sensitization, 2% DPC in acetone was applied to an approximately 2 cm by approximately 2 cm area of upper inner arm skin. Weekly therapeutic DPC doses were additionally applied to the scalp of patients throughout the approximately 25-week study period. Patch testing on the upper back used Finn chambers containing 0.01% DPC, with scoring done after 6 days according to International Contact Dermatitis Research Group standards. Alopecia areata with under or over 50% scalp involvement, alopecia totalis and alopecia universalis were represented in the patient cohort, which was mostly female. The libraries were sequenced as a pool, and the TCR yield per sample differed mostly because of small variations in library volumes within the pool. Peripheral blood TCR repertoire changes were tracked in vivo in alopecia patients during primary and secondary sensitization to the hapten diphenylcyclopropenone (DPC). Blood samples were taken from patients before sensitization (week 0) and then at 2, 6 and about 24 weeks after DPC sensitization. About 29 alopecia patients gave blood for TCR sequencing at one to four time points (pre-sensitization, 2, 6 and 24 weeks). Beyond this particular receptor, the publication reports: Significantly more large CDR3 similarity clusters were formed by expanded TCRs than by pre-sensitization or healthy control sets, consistent with antigen-driven responses. Alopecia, a presumed autoimmune disease, was present in all patients, so the immune response of the patients might differ from that of healthy individuals. Patch test score correlated positively with the number of PT1 expanded TCRs, reaching significance at thresholds 8, 16 and 32 but not at 4. DPC sensitization did not change the number of TCRs with a frequency above 1 in 1000, and there was no evidence of changes in global repertoire structure. After repeated subsampling, the strength of the expansion versus patch-test correlation and the threshold at which it became significant changed.

The sequence was obtained from a woman younger than 35 with alopecia areata. Some clones in this sample may be carry-over from other donors' samples. The rearranged chain carries TRBV4-1 and TRBJ2-1; too little of a D gene remains to name it. Material: whole blood, obtained in connection with sensitization to the hapten diphenylcyclopropenone (DPC). The nucleotides are TGCGCCAGCAGCCCCGACTTAACCTACAATGAGCAGTTCTTC. It specifies CASSPDLTYNEQFF.